Listed below are T cell receptor beta chains from one sample, sequenced in a study of blood T cell repertoires in COVID-19. Sequenced by immunoSEQ multiplex PCR; TCRdb stores in-frame clones only, minus some. Counted here are 190,000 or so clones, about 87% occurring once; the ten biggest clones make up 2.7%. The sequencing sample was made of peripheral blood. These receptors came from a man aged 40-49 years with active or convalescent COVID-19. Each CDR3 is given with its conserved first and last residue. Each record gives: V gene, clone size, CDR3 length, D gene, J gene, CDR3 DNA, CDR3 protein. A D gene is named only where the DNA matches it firmly. Rows give clone size only sometimes, using once, few, many, or a class for an expanded clone.

v_gene: TRBV6-5
abundance: .
len: 14
d_gene: TRBD2
j_gene: TRBJ2-1
CDR3nt: TGTGCCAGCAGTCCGGGACTAGCGTTGAATGAGCAGTTCTTC
CDR3aa: CASSPGLALNEQFF

v_gene: TRBV18
abundance: few
len: 13
d_gene: .
j_gene: TRBJ1-1
CDR3nt: TGTGCCAGCTCCTCCACCGAGGCCACTGAAGCTTTCTTT
CDR3aa: CASSSTEATEAFF

v_gene: TRBV20-1
abundance: .
len: 13
d_gene: .
j_gene: TRBJ1-2
CDR3nt: TGCAGTGCTAGTGGGGGACTCAACTATGGCTACACCTTC
CDR3aa: CSASGGLNYGYTF

v_gene: TRBV28
abundance: .
len: 14
d_gene: .
j_gene: TRBJ1-5
CDR3nt: TGTGCCAGCAACAGTTTATTTCCCTTGCAGCCCCAGCATTTT
CDR3aa: CASNSLFPLQPQHF

v_gene: TRBV3-1/TRBV3-2
abundance: .
len: 17
d_gene: TRBD2
j_gene: TRBJ2-3
CDR3nt: TGTGCCAGCAGCCAAGTGGGACTAGCGGGGGGGCTGGATACGCAGTATTTT
CDR3aa: CASSQVGLAGGLDTQYF

v_gene: TRBV4-2
abundance: .
len: 18
d_gene: TRBD2
j_gene: TRBJ2-7
CDR3nt: TGTGCCAGCAGCCAAGAAGGAACTAGCGGCGCCTACTTCTACGAGCAGTACTTC
CDR3aa: CASSQEGTSGAYFYEQYF

v_gene: TRBV7-7
abundance: .
len: 14
d_gene: TRBD2
j_gene: TRBJ2-1
CDR3nt: TGTGCTAGCAGTGTCACTAGCGGGGACAATGAGCAGTTCTTC
CDR3aa: CASSVTSGDNEQFF

v_gene: TRBV7-9
abundance: .
len: 13
d_gene: .
j_gene: TRBJ1-2
CDR3nt: TGTGCCAGCAGCTTAGTTTCGGGGGATGGCTACACCTTC
CDR3aa: CASSLVSGDGYTF

v_gene: TRBV10-1
abundance: .
len: 14
d_gene: TRBD2
j_gene: TRBJ2-1
CDR3nt: TGCGCCAGCAGTGAGTCGGGAGGGCTGAATGAGCAGTTCTTC
CDR3aa: CASSESGGLNEQFF

v_gene: TRBV30
abundance: .
len: 15
d_gene: .
j_gene: TRBJ1-6
CDR3nt: TGTGCCTCGGGAACTGTGAGCTCCTATAATTCACCCCTCCACTTT
CDR3aa: CASGTVSSYNSPLHF

v_gene: TRBV7-6
abundance: .
len: 13
d_gene: .
j_gene: TRBJ1-5
CDR3nt: TGTGCCAGCAGCTCGACCGGGATTGGGCCCCAGCATTTT
CDR3aa: CASSSTGIGPQHF

v_gene: TRBV19
abundance: .
len: 16
d_gene: TRBD2
j_gene: TRBJ2-5
CDR3nt: TGTGCCAGTAGCCAGACGACTAGCGGGGCTCAAGAGACCCAGTACTTC
CDR3aa: CASSQTTSGAQETQYF

v_gene: TRBV4-2
abundance: .
len: 12
d_gene: .
j_gene: TRBJ2-7
CDR3nt: TGTGCCAGCAGCCAAGAACAGTTCGAGCAGTACTTC
CDR3aa: CASSQEQFEQYF

v_gene: TRBV12-3/TRBV12-4
abundance: .
len: 11
d_gene: .
j_gene: TRBJ1-1
CDR3nt: TGTGCCAGCAGGCGAAGCACTGAAGCTTTCTTT
CDR3aa: CASRRSTEAFF

v_gene: TRBV9
abundance: .
len: 16
d_gene: TRBD2
j_gene: TRBJ2-7
CDR3nt: TGTGCCAGCAGCGTAGCCCCGGGGACTAGCCAGAACGAGCAGTACTTC
CDR3aa: CASSVAPGTSQNEQYF

v_gene: TRBV25-1
abundance: .
len: 14
d_gene: .
j_gene: TRBJ2-3
CDR3nt: TGTGCCAGCAGTGTGGGCCTCGGCACAGATACGCAGTATTTT
CDR3aa: CASSVGLGTDTQYF

v_gene: TRBV9
abundance: .
len: 16
d_gene: TRBD2
j_gene: TRBJ2-3
CDR3nt: TGTGCCAGCAGCGTCCCTAGCGGGAGTAGCACAGATACGCAGTATTTT
CDR3aa: CASSVPSGSSTDTQYF

v_gene: TRBV4-1
abundance: .
len: 15
d_gene: .
j_gene: TRBJ1-1
CDR3nt: TGCGCCAGCAGCCGCGGGCAGGAGATAAACACTGAAGCTTTCTTT
CDR3aa: CASSRGQEINTEAFF

v_gene: TRBV6-1
abundance: .
len: 13
d_gene: .
j_gene: TRBJ1-4
CDR3nt: TGTGCCAGCAGTGAATCGGGCACGGGAGTCTTTTTTTTT
CDR3aa: CASSESGTGVFFF

v_gene: TRBV30
abundance: .
len: 17
d_gene: .
j_gene: TRBJ1-5
CDR3nt: TGTGCCTGGATTTTTTCTACCGGGACACGTAACAATCAGCCCCAGCATTTT
CDR3aa: CAWIFSTGTRNNQPQHF

v_gene: TRBV6-2/TRBV6-3
abundance: .
len: 16
d_gene: TRBD2
j_gene: TRBJ2-7
CDR3nt: TGTGCCAGCAGCGCCCATCTAGCGGGGGGGTTGAAGGAGCAGTACTTC
CDR3aa: CASSAHLAGGLKEQYF

v_gene: TRBV11-2
abundance: .
len: 16
d_gene: .
j_gene: TRBJ1-3
CDR3nt: TGTGCCAGCACAGCAAAAGGTCGGGTTACCGGAAACACCATATATTTT
CDR3aa: CASTAKGRVTGNTIYF